The entry that follows covers one T cell receptor beta chain sequence. These data come from a study of metastatic and nonmetastatic thyroid tumors. The wider study: Both malignant and benign thyroid patients supplied peripheral blood and tumor or nodule tissue samples, across which the repertoires of these patients were then compared.

Every patient was untreated before thyroid surgery. In the original analysis: The study built a papillary thyroid cancer distant-metastasis classifier from CDR3 differences across clinicopathological groups. TCRdb re-analyzed the PCR reads through MiXCR. The V and J calls were determined by TCRdb, not by the authors. The sample includes a few thousand clones, 30% to 40% of them seen just once. The CDR3 loop spans 15 amino acids. The V segment lost 5 bases and the J segment 8 bases; nucleotides outside the gene matches: 13. CDR1 and CDR2 from the germline V gene are LNHDA and SQIVND (reference sequence).

The receptor comes from a male donor with papillary thyroid cancer or a benign thyroid nodule (not recorded which). Some clones in this sample may be carry-over from other donors' samples. The gene calls are TRBV19 and TRBJ1-2; 8 bases are shared with TRBD1. Sequenced input: adjacent normal tissue. CDR3 residues: CASSPQGAYGGGYTF. The CDR3 DNA reads TGTGCCAGTAGTCCCCAGGGGGCTTATGGTGGGGGCTACACCTTC.